This T cell receptor (beta chain) was sequenced for a study of blood T cell repertoires in COVID-19. Study context: Collection of acute and convalescent COVID-19 samples took place in the United States, Italy and Spain.

Original analysis: Reference gene primer amplification in the assay estimated nucleated cell counts. Sequenced by immunoSEQ multiplex PCR; TCRdb stores in-frame clones only, minus some. V and J calls and clone size follow that table, whereas D and trimming were derived from the DNA. The sample includes roughly 330,000 clones, 70% to 90% seen only once; the top ten take approximately 5.4%. Participants' own reports of clinical history determined their cohort assignment. Two consecutive negative NP/OP PCR tests, clearance, or resolved symptoms defined Cohort 3 recovery. CDR1 and CDR2 (germline): GTSNPN, SVGIG (reference sequence). The CDR3 totals 15 residues. V lost 7 bases, J lost 6 bases, and 24 bases lay in between. This clone appeared a few times.

The sequenced sample consisted of PBMCs or T cells enriched from blood (not recorded which). The source is a woman aged 25 to 39 who had recovered from COVID-19. This chain joins TRBV30 and TRBJ1-2; perhaps TRBD1 as D (6 bases). The CDR3 spells CASTWGPLKFHGYTF. The DNA of the CDR3 is TGTGCCTCCACCTGGGGGCCCCTTAAATTCCATGGCTACACCTTC.